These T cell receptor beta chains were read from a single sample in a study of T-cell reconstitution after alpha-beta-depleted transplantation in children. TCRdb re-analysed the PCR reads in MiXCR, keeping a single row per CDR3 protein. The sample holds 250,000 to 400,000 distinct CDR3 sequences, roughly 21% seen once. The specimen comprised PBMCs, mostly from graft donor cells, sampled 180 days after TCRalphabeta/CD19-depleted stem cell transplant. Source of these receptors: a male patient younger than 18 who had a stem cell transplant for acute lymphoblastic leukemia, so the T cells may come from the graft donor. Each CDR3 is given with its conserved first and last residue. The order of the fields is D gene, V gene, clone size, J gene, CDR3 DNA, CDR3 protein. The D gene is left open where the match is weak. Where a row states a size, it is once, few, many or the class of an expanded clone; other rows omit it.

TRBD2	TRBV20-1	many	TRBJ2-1	TGCAGTGCTAGGGGCACTAGCGGCTCCTACAATGAGCAGTTCTTC	CSARGTSGSYNEQFF
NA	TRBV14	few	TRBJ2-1	TGTGCCAGCAGCCAAGTACGGGGTAGTAGGTCCTACAATGAGCAGTTCTTC	CASSQVRGSRSYNEQFF
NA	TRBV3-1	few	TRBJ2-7	TGTGCCAGCAGCCAAGGCAGGCCCCCCTACGAGCAGTACTTC	CASSQGRPPYEQYF
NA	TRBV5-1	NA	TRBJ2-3	TGCGCCAGCAGCTTGGCCTGGGATACGCAGTATTTT	CASSLAWDTQYF
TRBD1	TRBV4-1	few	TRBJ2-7	TGCGCCAGCAGCCAACCCGGGACAGGAGAATTCTACGAGCAGTACTTC	CASSQPGTGEFYEQYF
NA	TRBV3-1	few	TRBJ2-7	TGTGCCAGCCAAACCGGGACTCACCCCTCCTACGAGCAGTACTTC	CASQTGTHPSYEQYF
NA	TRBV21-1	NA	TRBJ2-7	TGTGCCAGCAGGAGGGGACGTATCTCCTACGAGCAGTACTTC	CASRRGRISYEQYF
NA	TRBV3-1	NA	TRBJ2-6	TGTGCCAGCAACTCAGGGCTTTTATCTTTTTCCTCTGGGGCCAACGTCCTGACTTTC	CASNSGLLSFSSGANVLTF
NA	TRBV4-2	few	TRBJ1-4	TGTGCCAGCAGCCAAGAGTCACGGGAGCCTAATGGAGGTGAAAAACTGTTTTTT	CASSQESREPNGGEKLFF
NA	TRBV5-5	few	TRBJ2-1	TGTGCCAGCAGTCTTGGGTGGGGGTTCTCCTACAATGAGCAGTTCTTC	CASSLGWGFSYNEQFF
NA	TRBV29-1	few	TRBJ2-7	TGCAGCGTTGAGGGGGGACAAACCTACGAGCAGTACTTC	CSVEGGQTYEQYF
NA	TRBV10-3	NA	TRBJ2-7	TGTGCCACCGACAGTCCCGAGGCCTACGAGCAGTACTTC	CATDSPEAYEQYF
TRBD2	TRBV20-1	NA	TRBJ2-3	TGCAGTGCTAGAGTTGCGGGAGCGGGAGTTGATACGCAGTATTTT	CSARVAGAGVDTQYF
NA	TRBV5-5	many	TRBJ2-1	TGTGCCAGCAGCTATACGACTAGTCGAGTGGGCGAGCAGTTCTTC	CASSYTTSRVGEQFF
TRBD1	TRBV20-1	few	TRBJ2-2	TGCAGTGCGCGGACAGGGACGAACACCGGGGAGCTGTTTTTT	CSARTGTNTGELFF
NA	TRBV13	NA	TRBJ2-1	TGTGCCAGCAGTCCTCCGACAGGCAAGAACAATGAGCAGTTCTTC	CASSPPTGKNNEQFF
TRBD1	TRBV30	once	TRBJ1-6	TGTGCCTGGGGCCTTTGGGACAGGGATAATTCACCCCTCCACTTT	CAWGLWDRDNSPLHF
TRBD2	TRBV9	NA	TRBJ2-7	TGTGCCAGCAGCGTAGCGGTGGAAGGAGCGGGAGTCTACGAGCAGTACTTC	CASSVAVEGAGVYEQYF
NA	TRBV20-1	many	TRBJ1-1	TGCAGTGCTAGAGATCTGAACTGGGTTTCGGACACTGAAGCTTTCTTT	CSARDLNWVSDTEAFF